The entry below describes one TCR beta chain. The data stem from a study of blood T cell repertoires in COVID-19. Study summary: Donors in the United States, Italy and Spain gave samples during acute or convalescent COVID-19.

Participants had their cohort set by participant-reported clinical history. A PCR-confirmed or clinician-diagnosed COVID-19 case had contacted exposed participants within 2 weeks of entry. Per the original methods: Researchers report that nucleated cell counts were estimated from reference gene primer amplification. The table came from immunoSEQ multiplex PCR; TCRdb's copy has only in-frame clones and leaves some out. V and J calls and clone size follow that table, whereas D and trimming were derived from the DNA. The repertoire holds some 320,000 clones, about 90% seen once, with 2.5% to 3.5% in the top ten. Germline V CDR1 and CDR2: SGHVS, FQNEAQ. The ends lost 1 base at V and 4 bases at J; junction bases unmatched: 5. The CDR3 consists of 15 residues.

V is TRBV7-8 and J is TRBJ2-7; TRBD1 agrees at 9 bases. The sample comprised PBMCs or T cells enriched from blood (not recorded which). The TCR was taken from a woman aged 45-60 years who had been exposed to COVID-19. The CDR3: CASSLEQGALYEQYF. The CDR3 DNA is TGTGCCAGCAGCTTAGAACAGGGGGCGTTGTACGAGCAGTACTTC.